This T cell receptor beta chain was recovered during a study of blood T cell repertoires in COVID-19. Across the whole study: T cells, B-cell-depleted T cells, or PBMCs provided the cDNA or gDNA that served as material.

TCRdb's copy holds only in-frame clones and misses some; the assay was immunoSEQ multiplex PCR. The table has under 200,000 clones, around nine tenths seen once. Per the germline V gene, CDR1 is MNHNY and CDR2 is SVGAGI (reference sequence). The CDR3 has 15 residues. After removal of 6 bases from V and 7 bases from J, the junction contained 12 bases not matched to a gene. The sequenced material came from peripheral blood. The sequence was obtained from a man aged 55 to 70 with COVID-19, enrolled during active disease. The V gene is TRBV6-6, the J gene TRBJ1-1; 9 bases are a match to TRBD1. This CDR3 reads CASRPLDRGKYEAFF. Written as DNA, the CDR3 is TGTGCCAGCAGACCACTTGACAGGGGGAAGTATGAAGCTTTCTTT.